This record covers a single T cell receptor beta chain. The assay was immunoSEQ multiplex PCR, and TCRdb's table has in-frame clones only and misses some. This table has roughly 660,000 clones, around 89% appearing once. With V trimmed by 6 bases and J by 6 bases, 13 bases remained unmatched. Per germline, CDR1 MDHEN and CDR2 SYDVKM. The CDR3 sequence is 15 residues long. This sample was taken from a study of shared T cell receptors in the human thymus. These data were also filed under a second study, of human thymus T cells. That paper adds: Donors were healthy Finnish babies undergoing corrective operations for congenital heart defects. Corrective heart surgery yielded resections, and these provided the thymus tissue. Apparent bias marked the V and J gene usage of thymic and blood repertoires. Thymic repertoires overlap heavily among unrelated individuals, related research has reported.

The TCR originated in a boy less than two years old with a congenital heart defect. Sequenced sample: thymocytes. J is TRBJ2-7 and V is TRBV28; 8 nucleotides agree with TRBD2. CDR3 sequence: CASRPPGSGILEQYF. CDR3 in DNA: TGTGCCAGCAGGCCTCCGGGTAGCGGGATCCTCGAGCAGTACTTC.